The 3 T cell receptor beta chains below were found in one sample sequenced in a study of blood T cell repertoires in COVID-19 (dated by TCRdb to the early 2020s). Preparation of the library involved the immunoSEQ multiplex PCR assay. The clones in this table, taken by TCRdb from immuneACCESS, are in-frame only. Not every clone is retained; where verified, under half of the shortfall comes from an unresolved V gene, and the cause of the rest is unknown. Recorded for this sample are roughly 100,000 clones; roughly nine tenths of them occurred a single time. The top ten hold 3.1% of the sample. Sequencing was carried out using peripheral blood. These receptors were obtained from a man in his fifties or sixties in a cohort sampled during active COVID-19.

CDR3 DNA: TGCGCCAGCAGCTTGGGGACAGGGGGCACTGAAGCTTTCTTT. Protein product: CASSLGTGGTEAFF. The chain recombines TRBV5-1 with TRBJ1-1, with 10 bases lining up with TRBD1. V shed 0 bases and J 4 bases; nucleotides not matched to a gene: 0. The CDR3 has 14 amino acids. Germline CDR1 and CDR2: SGHRS and YFSETQ.

The chain joins TRBV5-5 to TRBJ2-7; 7 bases line up with TRBD1. The length of the CDR3 is 13 residues. Trimming at V came to 4 bases and at J to 5 bases, leaving 6 bases not matched to a gene. The germline V gene encodes CDR1 SGHKS and CDR2 YYEKEE (reference sequence). Here the CDR3 reads CASSHDRAHEQYF. The CDR3, as DNA: TGTGCCAGCAGCCATGACAGGGCACACGAGCAGTACTTC.

The rearrangement links TRBV28 to TRBJ1-5, with TRBD1 identical over 8 bases. The CDR3 is 14 amino acids. The V and J ends lost 7 bases and 7 bases, in that order; junction bases with no gene match: 9. CDR1 is MDHEN, CDR2 SYDVKM, per germline. The CDR3 here is CASNTETGDQPQHF. CDR3 DNA sequence: TGTGCCAGCAATACTGAGACAGGGGACCAGCCCCAGCATTTT.